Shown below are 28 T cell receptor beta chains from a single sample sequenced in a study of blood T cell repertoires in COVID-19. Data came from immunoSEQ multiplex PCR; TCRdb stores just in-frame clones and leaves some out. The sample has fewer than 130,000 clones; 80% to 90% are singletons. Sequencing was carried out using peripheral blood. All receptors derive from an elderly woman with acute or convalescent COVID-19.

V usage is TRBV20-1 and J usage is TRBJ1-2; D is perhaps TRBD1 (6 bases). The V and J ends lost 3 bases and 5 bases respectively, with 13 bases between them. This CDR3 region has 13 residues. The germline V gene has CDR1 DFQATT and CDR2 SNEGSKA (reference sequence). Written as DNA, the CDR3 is TGCAGTGCTAGTGGAGAGGGGGGGTATGGCTACACCTTC. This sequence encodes CSASGEGGYGYTF.

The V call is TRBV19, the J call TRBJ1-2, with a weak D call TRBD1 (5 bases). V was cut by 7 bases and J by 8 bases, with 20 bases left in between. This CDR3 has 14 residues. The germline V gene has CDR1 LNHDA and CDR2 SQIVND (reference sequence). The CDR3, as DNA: TGTGCCAGTACCACAGACGTTGGGGCCTTCGGCTACACCTTC. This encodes CASTTDVGAFGYTF.

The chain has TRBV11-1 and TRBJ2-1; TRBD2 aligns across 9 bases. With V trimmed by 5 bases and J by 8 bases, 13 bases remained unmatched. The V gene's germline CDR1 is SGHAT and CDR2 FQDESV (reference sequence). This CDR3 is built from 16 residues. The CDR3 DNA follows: TGTGCCAGCAGCCGAAATTTCGCGGGGGGGACGGATGAGCAGTTCTTC. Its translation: CASSRNFAGGTDEQFF.

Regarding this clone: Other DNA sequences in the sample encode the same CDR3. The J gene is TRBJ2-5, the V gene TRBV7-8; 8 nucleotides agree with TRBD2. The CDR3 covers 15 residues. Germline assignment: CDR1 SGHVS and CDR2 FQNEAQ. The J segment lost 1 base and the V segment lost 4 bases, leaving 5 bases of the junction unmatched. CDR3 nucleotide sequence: TGTGCCAGCAGCTCCCAGCGGGGGCCCCAAGAGACCCAGTACTTC. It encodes CASSSQRGPQETQYF.

CDR3 coding DNA: TGTGCCAGTAGTACTACATCAGGGGGCTTGGGAAAGCCCATATATTTT. Its protein is CASSTTSGGLGKPIYF. The rearrangement uses TRBV19 and TRBJ1-3; 8 bases line up with TRBD1. Trimming removed 4 bases from V and 11 bases from J; junction bases left unmatched: 16. The germline gives CDR1 LNHDA, CDR2 SQIVND (reference sequence). The CDR3 is 16 residues long.

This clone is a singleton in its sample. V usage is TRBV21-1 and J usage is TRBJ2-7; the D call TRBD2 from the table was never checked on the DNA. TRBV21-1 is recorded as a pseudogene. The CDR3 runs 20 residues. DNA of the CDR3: TGTGCCAGCAGCAAAGCGGGGGGGTCGACTAGCGGGTACAGCTCCTACGAGCAGTACTTC. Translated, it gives CASSKAGGSTSGYSSYEQYF.

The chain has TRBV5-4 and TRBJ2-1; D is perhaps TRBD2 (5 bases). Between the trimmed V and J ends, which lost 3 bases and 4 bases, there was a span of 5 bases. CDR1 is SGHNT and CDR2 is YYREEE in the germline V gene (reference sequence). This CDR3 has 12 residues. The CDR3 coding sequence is TGTGCCAGCAGCTCGGGATACAATGAGCAGTTCTTC. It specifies CASSSGYNEQFF.

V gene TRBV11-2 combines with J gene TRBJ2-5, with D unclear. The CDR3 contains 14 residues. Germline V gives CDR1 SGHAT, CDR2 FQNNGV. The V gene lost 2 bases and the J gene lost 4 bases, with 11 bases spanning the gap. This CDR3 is CASSLFVSVETQYF. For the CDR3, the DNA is TGTGCCAGCAGCTTATTTGTATCTGTAGAGACCCAGTACTTC.

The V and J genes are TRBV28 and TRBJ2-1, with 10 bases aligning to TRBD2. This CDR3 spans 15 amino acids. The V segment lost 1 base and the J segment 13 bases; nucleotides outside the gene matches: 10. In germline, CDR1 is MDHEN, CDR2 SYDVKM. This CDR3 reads CASSLSSGGAVKQFF. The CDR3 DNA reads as TGTGCCAGCAGTTTATCGAGCGGGGGGGCGGTGAAACAGTTCTTC.

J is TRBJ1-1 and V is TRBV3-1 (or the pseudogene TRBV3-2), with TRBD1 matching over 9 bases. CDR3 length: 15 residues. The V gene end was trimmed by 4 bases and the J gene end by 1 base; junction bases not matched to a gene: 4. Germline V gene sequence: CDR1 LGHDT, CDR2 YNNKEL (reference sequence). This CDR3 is CASSLWDRANTEAFF. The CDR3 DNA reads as TGTGCCAGCAGCCTCTGGGACAGGGCGAACACTGAAGCTTTCTTT.

CDR3 sequence reads: CASSLLPGPGNTIYF. The CDR3 nucleotides read TGTGCCAGCAGCTTACTCCCGGGTCCTGGAAACACCATATATTTT. V is TRBV7-2 and J is TRBJ1-3; D remains ambiguous. This CDR3 is 15 amino acids long. Germline V CDR1 and CDR2: SGHTA, FQGNSA. V dropped 2 bases and J dropped 2 bases, with 10 bases sitting between them.

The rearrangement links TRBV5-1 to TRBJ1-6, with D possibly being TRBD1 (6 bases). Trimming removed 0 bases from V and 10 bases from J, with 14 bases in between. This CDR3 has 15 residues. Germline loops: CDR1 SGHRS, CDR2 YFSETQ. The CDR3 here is CASSLVSGEYSPLHF. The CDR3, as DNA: TGCGCCAGCAGCTTGGTTTCAGGGGAGTACTCACCCCTCCACTTT.

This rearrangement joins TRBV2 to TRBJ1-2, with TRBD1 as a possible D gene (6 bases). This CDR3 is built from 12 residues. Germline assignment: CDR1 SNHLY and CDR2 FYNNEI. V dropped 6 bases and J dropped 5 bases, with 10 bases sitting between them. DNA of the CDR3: TGTGCCAGCAGGCAGGGGTCTTATGGCTACACCTTC. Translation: CASRQGSYGYTF.

The CDR3 coding sequence is TGTGCCAGCAGTTTAAGGGGGGGCGCTGAAGCTTTCTTT. Protein: CASSLRGGAEAFF. V gene TRBV12-3 or TRBV12-4 combines with J gene TRBJ1-1, with a possible D match to TRBD1 (6 bases). CDR3 size: 13 residues. Trimming took 2 bases from V and 6 from J, leaving 10 bases between them.

Here the CDR3 DNA reads TGTGCCAGCACGGGGACTACTTATACGCAGTATTTT. Translation: CASTGTTYTQYF. The chain is built from TRBV6-5 and TRBJ2-3; TRBD2 aligns across 7 bases. Germline V CDR1 and CDR2: MNHEY, SVGAGI. CDR3 size: 12 residues. Trimming at V came to 7 bases and at J to 7 bases, leaving 5 bases not matched to a gene.

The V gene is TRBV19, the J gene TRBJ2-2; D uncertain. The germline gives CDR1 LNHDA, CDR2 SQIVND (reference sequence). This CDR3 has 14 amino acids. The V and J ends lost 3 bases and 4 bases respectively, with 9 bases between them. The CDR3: CASSIPGRTGELFF. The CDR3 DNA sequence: TGTGCCAGTAGTATTCCCGGTCGCACCGGGGAGCTGTTTTTT.

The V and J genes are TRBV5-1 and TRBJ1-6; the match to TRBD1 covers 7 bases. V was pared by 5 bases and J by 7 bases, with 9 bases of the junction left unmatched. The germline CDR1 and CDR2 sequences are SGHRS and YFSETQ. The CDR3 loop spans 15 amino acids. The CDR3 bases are TGCGCCAGCAGTGGACAGGCGTCGGGCAATTCACCCCTCCACTTT. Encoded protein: CASSGQASGNSPLHF.

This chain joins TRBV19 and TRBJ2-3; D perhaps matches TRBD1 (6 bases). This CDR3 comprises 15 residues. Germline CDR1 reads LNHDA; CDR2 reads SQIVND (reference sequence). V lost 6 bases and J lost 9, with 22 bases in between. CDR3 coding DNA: TGTGCCAGTAGCACCGGGGTATTCGACAGGAACACGCAGTATTTT. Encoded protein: CASSTGVFDRNTQYF.

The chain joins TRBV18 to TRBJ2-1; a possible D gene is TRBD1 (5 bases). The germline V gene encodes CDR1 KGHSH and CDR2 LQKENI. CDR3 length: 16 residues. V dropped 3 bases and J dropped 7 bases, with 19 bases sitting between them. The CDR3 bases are TGTGCCAGCTCACCGCCAGGGTGGGGTCAGGCGAATGAGCAGTTCTTC. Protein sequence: CASSPPGWGQANEQFF.

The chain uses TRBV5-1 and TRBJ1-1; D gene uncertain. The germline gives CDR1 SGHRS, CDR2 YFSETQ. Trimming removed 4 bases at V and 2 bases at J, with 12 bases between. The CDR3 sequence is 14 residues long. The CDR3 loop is CASSEILGNTEAFF. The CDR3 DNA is TGCGCCAGCAGCGAAATATTGGGCAACACTGAAGCTTTCTTT.

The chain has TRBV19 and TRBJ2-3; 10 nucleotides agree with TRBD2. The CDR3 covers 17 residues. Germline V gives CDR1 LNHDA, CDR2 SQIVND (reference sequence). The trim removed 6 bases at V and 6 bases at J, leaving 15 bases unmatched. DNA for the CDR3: TGTGCCAGTAGCGCATCAATAGGAGCGGGGGGGCCGGATACGCAGTATTTT. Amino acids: CASSASIGAGGPDTQYF.

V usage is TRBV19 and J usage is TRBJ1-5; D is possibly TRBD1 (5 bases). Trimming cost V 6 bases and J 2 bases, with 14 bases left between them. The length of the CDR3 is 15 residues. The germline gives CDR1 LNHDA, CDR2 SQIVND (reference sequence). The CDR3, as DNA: TGTGCCAGTAGGCCAGGGAATGTAGGCAATCAGCCCCAGCATTTT. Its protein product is CASRPGNVGNQPQHF.

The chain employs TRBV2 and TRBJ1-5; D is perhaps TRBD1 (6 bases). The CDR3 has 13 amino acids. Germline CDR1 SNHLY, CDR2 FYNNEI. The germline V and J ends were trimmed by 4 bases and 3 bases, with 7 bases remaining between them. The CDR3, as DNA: TGTGCCAGCAGTGGGACAGACAATCAGCCCCAGCATTTT. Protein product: CASSGTDNQPQHF.

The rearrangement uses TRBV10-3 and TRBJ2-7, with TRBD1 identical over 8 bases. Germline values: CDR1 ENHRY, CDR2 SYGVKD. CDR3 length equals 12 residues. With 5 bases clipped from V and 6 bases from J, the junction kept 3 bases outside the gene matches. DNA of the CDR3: TGTGCCATCAGTCGGACAGGGCTCGAGCAGTACTTC. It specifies CAISRTGLEQYF.

CDR3 sequence reads: CASSLSGGNWYGYTF. For the CDR3, the DNA is TGTGCCAGCAGCTTATCGGGAGGGAATTGGTATGGCTACACCTTC. The chain joins TRBV11-2 to TRBJ1-2, with no clear D. Germline loops: CDR1 SGHAT, CDR2 FQNNGV. This CDR3 comprises 15 residues. V was trimmed by 2 bases and J by 5 bases, leaving 15 bases between them.

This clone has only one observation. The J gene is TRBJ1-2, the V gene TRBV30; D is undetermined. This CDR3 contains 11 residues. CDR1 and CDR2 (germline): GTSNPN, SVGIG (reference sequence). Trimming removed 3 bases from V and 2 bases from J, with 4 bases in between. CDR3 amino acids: CAWSQNYGYTF. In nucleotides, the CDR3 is TGTGCCTGGAGCCAGAACTATGGCTACACCTTC.

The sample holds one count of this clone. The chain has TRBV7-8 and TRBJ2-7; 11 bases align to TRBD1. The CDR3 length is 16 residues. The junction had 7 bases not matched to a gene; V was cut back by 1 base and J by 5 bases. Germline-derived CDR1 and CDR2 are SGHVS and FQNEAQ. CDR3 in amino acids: CASSLGRTGGQNEQYF. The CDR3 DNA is TGTGCCAGCAGCTTAGGAAGGACAGGGGGCCAGAACGAGCAGTACTTC. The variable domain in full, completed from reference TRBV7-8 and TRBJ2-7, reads GAGVSQSPRYKVAKRGQDVALRCDPISGHVSLFWYQQALGQGPEFLTYFQNEAQLDKSGLPSDRFFAERPEGSVSTLKIQRTQQEDSAVYLCASSLGRTGGQNEQYFGPGTRLTVT.

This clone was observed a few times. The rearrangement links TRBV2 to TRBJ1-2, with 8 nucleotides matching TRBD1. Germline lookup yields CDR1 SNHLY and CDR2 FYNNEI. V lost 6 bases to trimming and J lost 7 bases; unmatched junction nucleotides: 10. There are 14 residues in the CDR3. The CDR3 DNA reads TGTGCCAGCAGCTTTTCCGGGACAGGTGTTGGCTACACCTTC. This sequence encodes CASSFSGTGVGYTF.